This T cell receptor beta chain was sequenced in a study of graft-versus-host responses after intestinal transplantation. Across the whole study: Uniformly, recipients were administered anti-thymocyte globulin induction with subsequent tacrolimus and steroids for around three years. Study-wide points: Graft-donor T cell macrochimerism in patients accompanied high graft-versus-host to host-versus-graft clonal ratios in allografts.

With respect to this clone: Its target is unknown.

Trimming shortened V by 5 bases and J by 3 bases, and 16 bases separated the two germline ends. Germline CDR1 and CDR2: MNHEY and SMNVEV (reference sequence). CDR3 length: 15 amino acids. The repertoire was sequenced with immunoSEQ multiplex PCR; TCRdb's copy has only in-frame clones and lacks some. The sample records about 100,000 clones, around nine tenths being singletons. This TCR was sampled from a human donor who received an intestinal transplant. This chain links TRBV27 with TRBJ1-2, with D tentatively TRBD1 (6 bases). The sample in question was unstimulated CD8+ T cells sorted from spleen or lymph node cells, obtained before intestinal transplant. The CDR3 spells CASSKGGDTYYGYTF. The CDR3 DNA reads as TGTGCCAGCAGTAAAGGGGGGGACACATACTATGGCTACACCTTC.